A single sample gave rise to the 2 T cell receptor beta chains below, sequenced in a study of shared T cell receptors in the human thymus. Clones were read by immunoSEQ multiplex PCR, and TCRdb kept only the in-frame ones, dropping some. The sample holds roughly 500,000 clones; 75% to 80% are singletons and the top ten take approximately 0.013%. The data were also submitted as part of a second study, on human thymus T cells.

Sequencing was performed on thymocytes. These receptors all come from a boy in the first two years of life with a congenital heart defect.

This chain links TRBV23-1 with TRBJ2-1; 9 bases line up with TRBD2. TRBV23-1 is known as an ORF, though its function is uncertain. V was pared by 2 bases and J by 6 bases, with 8 bases of the junction left unmatched. The CDR3 extends over 16 amino acids. The CDR3 spells CASSQVCGTSPNEQFF. CDR3 nucleotides: TGCGCCAGCAGTCAAGTATGCGGGACTAGCCCCAATGAGCAGTTCTTC.

The chain joins TRBV10-3 to TRBJ2-7, with D perhaps TRBD1 (6 bases). Germline-derived CDR1 and CDR2 are ENHRY and SYGVKD. V shed 10 bases and J shed 0 bases, with 13 bases lying between them. The CDR3 length is 13 residues. In DNA form, the CDR3 reads TGTGCCACTGGGACACCGGTCTCCTACGAGCAGTACTTC. It is translated as CATGTPVSYEQYF.